These 12 T cell receptor beta chains came from one sample sequenced in a study of cytomegalovirus exposure and HLA in healthy donors. 60 Vbeta and 13 Jbeta primers were used in PCR. Assay: immunoSEQ multiplex PCR; the TCRdb copy retains only in-frame clones and omits some. The table records roughly 110,000 clones, approximately 76% of them present only once. The material sequenced was PBMCs. The receptors were sampled from a man younger than 35 in good health and CMV-seronegative.

The chain couples TRBV5-1 to TRBJ2-5, with D possibly matching TRBD2 (5 bases). The CDR3 runs to 14 residues. Per the germline V gene, CDR1 is SGHRS and CDR2 is YFSETQ. Trimming left V 1 base short and J 10 bases short, with 17 bases between. CDR3 amino acids: CASSLTDSAGVQYF. CDR3 in DNA: TGCGCCAGCAGCTTGACGGACTCCGCCGGGGTCCAGTACTTC. The full variable domain, in which reference TRBV5-1 and TRBJ2-5 provide the parts outside the CDR3, is KAGVTQTPRYLIKTRGQQVTLSCSPISGHRSVSWYQQTPGQGLQFLFEYFSETQRNKGNFPGRFSGRQFSNSRSEMNVSTLELGDSALYLCASSLTDSAGVQYFGPGTRLLVL.

This rearrangement joins TRBV6-6 to TRBJ2-5, with D perhaps matching TRBD2 (6 bases). Trimming left V 5 bases short and J 11 bases short, with 15 bases between. The CDR3 is 12 residues long. Germline CDR1 is MNHNY and CDR2 is SVGAGI (reference sequence). The CDR3 DNA reads as TGTGCCAGCAGTCCCTCGTGGAGGGAGCAGTACTTC. Amino acid sequence: CASSPSWREQYF.

This chain uses TRBV2 with TRBJ2-1; D unclear. Germline V gene sequence: CDR1 SNHLY, CDR2 FYNNEI. V gave up 7 bases and J gave up 6 bases, with 7 bases separating them. The CDR3 length is 11 residues. CDR3 amino acids: CASTEFNEQFF. The DNA for the CDR3 is TGTGCCAGCACGGAGTTCAATGAGCAGTTCTTC. Complete variable domain (other parts from reference TRBV2 and TRBJ2-1): EPEVTQTPSHQVTQMGQEVILRCVPISNHLYFYWYRQILGQKVEFLVSFYNNEISEKSEIFDDQFSVERPDGSNFTLKIRSTKLEDSAMYFCASTEFNEQFFGPGTRLTVL.

The chain uses TRBV11-2 and TRBJ2-7; perhaps TRBD2 as D (5 bases). The CDR3 has 14 amino acids. V lost 4 bases and J lost 3, with 13 bases in between. Germline V CDR1 and CDR2: SGHAT, FQNNGV. CDR3 residues: CASSSPPGSYEQYF. In DNA form, the CDR3 reads TGTGCCAGCAGCTCCCCCCCGGGGAGCTACGAGCAGTACTTC.

This clone was detected only a few times. The chain links TRBV5-1 to TRBJ1-2, with D possibly matching TRBD1 (5 bases). In germline, CDR1 is SGHRS, CDR2 YFSETQ. This CDR3 region has 14 residues. V lost 1 base, J lost 8 bases, and 15 bases lay in between. This chain's CDR3 is CASSLSPETGGYTF. The CDR3 DNA follows: TGCGCCAGCAGCTTGAGTCCGGAAACAGGCGGCTACACCTTC.

The rearrangement links TRBV18 to TRBJ2-1, with 10 bases lining up with TRBD1. Germline V gene data show CDR1 as KGHSH and CDR2 as LQKENI. With V trimmed by 3 bases and J by 6 bases, 5 bases remained unmatched. CDR3 length: 15 amino acids. The CDR3 nucleotides are TGTGCCAGCTCACCCGGGACAGGGGTTCTCAATGAGCAGTTCTTC. Amino acid sequence: CASSPGTGVLNEQFF.

In its sample, this clone was seen once. This rearrangement joins TRBV18 to TRBJ2-3; D is uncertain. The CDR3 runs 13 residues. Looked up from germline, CDR1 is KGHSH and CDR2 is LQKENI. Trimming stripped 0 bases from V and 4 bases from J, with 5 bases between. The CDR3 spells CASSPPSADTQYF. CDR3 DNA sequence: TGTGCCAGCTCACCACCCTCCGCAGATACGCAGTATTTT.

Here the CDR3 reads CASSSQQDVNTEAFF. In DNA form, the CDR3 reads TGTGCCAGCAGCTCGCAACAGGACGTGAACACTGAAGCTTTCTTT. The gene calls are TRBV7-2 and TRBJ1-1, with a tentative D call TRBD1 (5 bases). Per germline, CDR1 SGHTA and CDR2 FQGNSA. The CDR3 is 15 amino acids. V shed 4 bases and J shed 0 bases, with 12 bases lying between them.

The chain uses TRBV5-1 and TRBJ2-6; TRBD1 agrees at 9 bases. Losses at the gene ends were 7 bases for V and 2 bases for J; bases not matched to a gene: 7. Per the germline V gene, CDR1 is SGHRS and CDR2 is YFSETQ. The CDR3 sequence is 16 residues long. CDR3 sequence reads: CASETGGKAGANVLTF. The CDR3 DNA reads TGCGCCAGCGAGACAGGGGGAAAGGCTGGGGCCAACGTCCTGACTTTC.

This clone has only a few counts. This may come from a read error, since a much larger clone is one base off. Within the sample, other DNA sequences also encode this same CDR3. The gene calls are TRBV5-4 and TRBJ1-5, with 9 bases lining up with TRBD1. Losses at the gene ends were 4 bases for V and 5 bases for J; bases not matched to a gene: 10. Looked up from germline, CDR1 is SGHNT and CDR2 is YYREEE (reference sequence). The CDR3 covers 16 residues. The DNA for the CDR3 is TGTGCCAGCAGCCAAGAAACGGGACAGGGAGATCAGCCCCAGCATTTT. It is translated as CASSQETGQGDQPQHF.

This chain uses TRBV5-4 with TRBJ1-2; D remains unclear. Germline V lookup: CDR1 SGHNT, CDR2 YYREEE (reference sequence). V lost 2 bases, J lost 8 bases, and 16 bases lay in between. The length of the CDR3 is 14 residues. The DNA of the CDR3 is TGTGCCAGCAGCTTACTTACCACCCTGGAGGGCTACACCTTC. Translated: CASSLLTTLEGYTF.

This sequence joins TRBV16 and TRBJ1-2, with D uncertain. V lost 0 bases and J lost 7, with 6 bases in between. Germline CDR1 KGHSY, CDR2 FQNENV. The CDR3 sequence is 12 residues long. DNA of the CDR3: TGTGCCAGCAGCCAATCAGGCGGTGGCTACACCTTC. Its protein product is CASSQSGGGYTF. Supplemented by reference TRBV16 and TRBJ1-2, the full variable domain reads GEEVAQTPKHLVRGEGQKAKLYCAPIKGHSYVFWYQQVLKNEFKFLISFQNENVFDETGMPKERFSAKCLPNSPCSLEIQATKLEDSAVYFCASSQSGGGYTFGSGTRLTVV.